This is a list of T cell receptor beta chains from one sample in a study of T cells in Graves' hyperthyroidism and ophthalmopathy. TCRdb reprocessed the multiplex PCR reads via MiXCR and lists one record per CDR3 protein. The sample shows fewer than 750,000 distinct CDR3 sequences, about 43% of them seen only once. Sequencing used peripheral blood or thyroid tissue (not recorded which). All receptors come from a woman aged 18-29 years with Graves' hyperthyroidism. Each CDR3 is given with its conserved first and last residue. D genes are given only for firm matches. Size values are once, few and many counts, or a class for expanded clones, and some rows have none.

CDR3 length: 14
D gene: -
V gene: TRBV7-9
clone size: -
J gene: TRBJ1-4
CDR3 protein: CASSLYGTGEKLFF
CDR3 DNA: TGTGCCAGCAGCTTATATGGGACGGGTGAAAAACTGTTTTTT

CDR3 length: 14
D gene: -
V gene: TRBV5-1
clone size: many
J gene: TRBJ1-3
CDR3 protein: CASSQDPGGNTIYF
CDR3 DNA: TGCGCCAGCAGCCAGGACCCGGGTGGAAACACCATATATTTT

CDR3 length: 15
D gene: -
V gene: TRBV20-1
clone size: -
J gene: TRBJ2-2
CDR3 protein: CSARGVGANTGELFF
CDR3 DNA: TGCAGTGCTAGAGGGGTGGGAGCGAACACCGGGGAGCTGTTTTTT

CDR3 length: 13
D gene: -
V gene: TRBV15
clone size: many
J gene: TRBJ2-5
CDR3 protein: CATLSSGSETQYF
CDR3 DNA: TGTGCCACCCTCTCTTCGGGTTCAGAGACCCAGTACTTC

CDR3 length: 14
D gene: TRBD1
V gene: TRBV12-3/TRBV12-4
clone size: -
J gene: TRBJ1-5
CDR3 protein: CASSQTGGEETQHF
CDR3 DNA: TGTGCCAGCAGTCAAACAGGGGGCGAAGAGACCCAGCATTTT

CDR3 length: 14
D gene: TRBD1
V gene: TRBV11-3
clone size: few
J gene: TRBJ2-7
CDR3 protein: CASSGRQGPYEQYF
CDR3 DNA: TGTGCCAGCAGCGGGAGACAGGGCCCCTACGAGCAGTACTTC

CDR3 length: 13
D gene: -
V gene: TRBV2
clone size: -
J gene: TRBJ1-1
CDR3 protein: CASRRDTNTKALF
CDR3 DNA: TGTGCCAGCAGGCGGGACACGAACACTAAAGCTCTCTTT

CDR3 length: 13
D gene: -
V gene: TRBV12-3/TRBV12-4
clone size: many
J gene: TRBJ2-7
CDR3 protein: CASSSPTRYEQYF
CDR3 DNA: TGTGCCAGCAGTTCTCCGACTCGTTACGAGCAGTACTTC

CDR3 length: 15
D gene: TRBD1
V gene: TRBV7-9
clone size: -
J gene: TRBJ2-3
CDR3 protein: CASSPQGDSTDTQYF
CDR3 DNA: TGTGCCAGCAGCCCGCAGGGGGACAGCACAGATACGCAGTATTTT

CDR3 length: 13
D gene: TRBD1
V gene: TRBV2
clone size: -
J gene: TRBJ1-6
CDR3 protein: CASGRGTNSPLHF
CDR3 DNA: TGTGCCAGCGGCAGGGGGACTAATTCACCCCTCCACTTT

CDR3 length: 14
D gene: -
V gene: TRBV30
clone size: -
J gene: TRBJ2-5
CDR3 protein: CARRDERWEETQYF
CDR3 DNA: TGTGCCCGCCGGGACGAACGATGGGAAGAGACCCAGTACTTC

CDR3 length: 14
D gene: -
V gene: TRBV7-6
clone size: -
J gene: TRBJ2-7
CDR3 protein: CASSQADSSYEQYF
CDR3 DNA: TGTGCCAGCAGCCAAGCGGACTCTTCCTACGAGCAGTACTTC

CDR3 length: 14
D gene: -
V gene: TRBV20-1
clone size: once
J gene: TRBJ1-1
CDR3 protein: CSARGLAVYTEAFF
CDR3 DNA: TGCAGTGCTAGAGGACTAGCGGTCTACACTGAAGCTTTCTTT

CDR3 length: 15
D gene: -
V gene: TRBV2
clone size: -
J gene: TRBJ1-5
CDR3 protein: CASSEDLWGGLPQHF
CDR3 DNA: TGTGCCAGCAGTGAGGACCTGTGGGGGGGGCTACCCCAGCATTTT

CDR3 length: 19
D gene: TRBD2
V gene: TRBV2
clone size: -
J gene: TRBJ2-1
CDR3 protein: CASSGWTSGKSRSYNEQFF
CDR3 DNA: TGTGCCAGCAGTGGGTGGACTAGCGGGAAAAGCCGCTCCTACAATGAGCAGTTCTTC

CDR3 length: 15
D gene: -
V gene: TRBV5-4
clone size: -
J gene: TRBJ2-2
CDR3 protein: CASSLEGFRAGELFF
CDR3 DNA: TGTGCCAGCAGCTTGGAAGGGTTTAGGGCCGGGGAGCTGTTTTTT

CDR3 length: 10
D gene: -
V gene: TRBV29-1
clone size: few
J gene: TRBJ1-2
CDR3 protein: CSVEGTDYTF
CDR3 DNA: TGCAGCGTTGAAGGAACTGACTACACCTTC

CDR3 length: 14
D gene: -
V gene: TRBV20-1
clone size: many
J gene: TRBJ2-5
CDR3 protein: CSARDIAGQETQYF
CDR3 DNA: TGCAGTGCTAGAGATATCGCGGGTCAAGAGACCCAGTACTTC

CDR3 length: 8
D gene: -
V gene: TRBV29-1
clone size: -
J gene: TRBJ2-5
CDR3 protein: CSQETQYF
CDR3 DNA: TGCAGTCAAGAGACCCAGTACTTC

CDR3 length: 16
D gene: -
V gene: TRBV5-5
clone size: many
J gene: TRBJ1-2
CDR3 protein: CASSLGQFSFNYGYTF
CDR3 DNA: TGTGCCAGCAGCCTCGGACAGTTCTCGTTTAACTATGGCTACACCTTC

CDR3 length: 14
D gene: -
V gene: TRBV12-3/TRBV12-4
clone size: many
J gene: TRBJ2-5
CDR3 protein: CASSWVVEQETQYF
CDR3 DNA: TGTGCCAGCTCCTGGGTGGTGGAGCAAGAGACCCAGTACTTC

CDR3 length: 14
D gene: TRBD1
V gene: TRBV7-9
clone size: few
J gene: TRBJ1-5
CDR3 protein: CAWSRTGSNQPQHF
CDR3 DNA: TGTGCCTGGAGTCGGACAGGGTCCAATCAGCCCCAGCATTTT

CDR3 length: 15
D gene: -
V gene: TRBV7-3
clone size: -
J gene: TRBJ1-6
CDR3 protein: CASSPGGPFNSPLHF
CDR3 DNA: TGTGCCAGCAGCCCCGGGGGCCCTTTTAATTCACCCCTCCACTTT

CDR3 length: 16
D gene: -
V gene: TRBV7-9
clone size: many
J gene: TRBJ2-7
CDR3 protein: CASSSVRGPGSYEQYF
CDR3 DNA: TGTGCCAGCAGTTCCGTTAGGGGCCCCGGATCCTACGAGCAGTACTTC

CDR3 length: 13
D gene: -
V gene: TRBV7-8
clone size: -
J gene: TRBJ2-7
CDR3 protein: CASSLVGYNEQYF
CDR3 DNA: TGTGCCAGCAGCTTAGTGGGCTACAATGAGCAGTACTTC

CDR3 length: 17
D gene: -
V gene: TRBV15
clone size: -
J gene: TRBJ1-1
CDR3 protein: CATSRDLTRGTNTEAFF
CDR3 DNA: TGTGCCACCAGCAGAGATTTGACGAGGGGGACGAACACTGAAGCTTTCTTT

CDR3 length: 14
D gene: -
V gene: TRBV6-1
clone size: -
J gene: TRBJ2-7
CDR3 protein: CASSWGSGEVEQYF
CDR3 DNA: TGTGCCAGCAGTTGGGGGTCCGGGGAAGTGGAGCAGTACTTC

CDR3 length: 13
D gene: TRBD2
V gene: TRBV20-1
clone size: few
J gene: TRBJ2-5
CDR3 protein: CSGLAGGPETQYF
CDR3 DNA: TGCAGTGGACTAGCGGGAGGGCCAGAGACCCAGTACTTC

CDR3 length: 17
D gene: -
V gene: TRBV19
clone size: many
J gene: TRBJ2-2
CDR3 protein: CASAGIGIARDTGELFF
CDR3 DNA: TGTGCCAGTGCGGGGATCGGGATAGCACGGGACACCGGGGAGCTGTTTTTT